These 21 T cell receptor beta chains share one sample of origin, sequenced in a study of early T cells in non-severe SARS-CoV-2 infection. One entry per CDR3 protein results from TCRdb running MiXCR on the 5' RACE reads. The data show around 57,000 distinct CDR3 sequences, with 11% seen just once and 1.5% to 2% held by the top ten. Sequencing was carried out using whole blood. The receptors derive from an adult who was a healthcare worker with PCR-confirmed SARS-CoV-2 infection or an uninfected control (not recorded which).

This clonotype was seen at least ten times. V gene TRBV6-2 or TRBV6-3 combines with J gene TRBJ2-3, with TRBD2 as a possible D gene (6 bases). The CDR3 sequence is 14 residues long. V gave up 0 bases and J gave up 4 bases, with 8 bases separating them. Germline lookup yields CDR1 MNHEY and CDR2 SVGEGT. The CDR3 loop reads CASSYSSSADTQYF. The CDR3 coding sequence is TGTGCCAGCAGTTACTCGTCTAGCGCAGATACGCAGTATTTT.

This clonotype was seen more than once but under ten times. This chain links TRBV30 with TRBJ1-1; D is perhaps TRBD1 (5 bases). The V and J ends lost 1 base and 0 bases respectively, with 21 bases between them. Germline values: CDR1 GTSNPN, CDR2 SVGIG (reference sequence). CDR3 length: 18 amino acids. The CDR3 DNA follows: TGTGCCTGGAGTGGGAAAGGCGCAGGGCGGGTTGTGAACACTGAAGCTTTCTTT. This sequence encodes CAWSGKGAGRVVNTEAFF.

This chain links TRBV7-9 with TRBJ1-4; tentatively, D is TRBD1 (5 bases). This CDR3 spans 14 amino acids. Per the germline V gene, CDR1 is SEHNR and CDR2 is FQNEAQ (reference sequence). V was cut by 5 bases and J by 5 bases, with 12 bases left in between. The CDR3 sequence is CASSPGGKNEKLFF. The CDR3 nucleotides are TGTGCCAGCAGCCCCGGGGGAAAAAATGAAAAACTGTTTTTT.

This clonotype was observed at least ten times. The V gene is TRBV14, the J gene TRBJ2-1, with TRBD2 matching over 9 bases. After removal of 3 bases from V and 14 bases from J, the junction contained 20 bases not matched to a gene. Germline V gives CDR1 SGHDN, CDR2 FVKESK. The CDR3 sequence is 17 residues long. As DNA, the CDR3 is TGTGCCAGCAGCCAGGGGCGAGCGGGGACTAGCCGGTTCGTAGAGTTCTTC. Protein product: CASSQGRAGTSRFVEFF.

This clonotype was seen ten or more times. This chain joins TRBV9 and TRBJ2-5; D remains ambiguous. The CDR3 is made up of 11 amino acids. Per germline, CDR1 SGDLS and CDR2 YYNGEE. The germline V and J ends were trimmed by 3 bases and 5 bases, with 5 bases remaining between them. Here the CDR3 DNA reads TGTGCCAGCAGCGCCGGGGAGACCCAGTACTTC. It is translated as CASSAGETQYF.

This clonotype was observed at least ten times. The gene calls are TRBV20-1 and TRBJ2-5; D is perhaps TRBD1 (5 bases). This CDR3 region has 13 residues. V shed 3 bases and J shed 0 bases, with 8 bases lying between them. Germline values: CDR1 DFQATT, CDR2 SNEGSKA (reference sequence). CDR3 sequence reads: CSARGPHQETQYF. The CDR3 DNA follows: TGCAGTGCTAGGGGGCCCCACCAAGAGACCCAGTACTTC.

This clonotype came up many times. The CDR3 reads CACQTYPNTEAFF. As DNA, the CDR3 is TGTGCCTGTCAAACATACCCGAACACTGAAGCTTTCTTT. The chain couples TRBV30 to TRBJ1-1; no clear D gene. V was cut by 6 bases and J by 1 base, with 12 bases left in between. Germline V gene data show CDR1 as GTSNPN and CDR2 as SVGIG (reference sequence). CDR3 size: 13 residues.

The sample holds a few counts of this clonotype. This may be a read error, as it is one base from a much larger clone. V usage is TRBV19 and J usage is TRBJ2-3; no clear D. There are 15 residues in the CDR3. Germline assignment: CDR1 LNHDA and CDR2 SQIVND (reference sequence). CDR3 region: CSSGVAITSTDTQYF. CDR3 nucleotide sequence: TGTTCCAGTGGGGTGGCGATTACTAGCACAGATACGCAGTATTTT.

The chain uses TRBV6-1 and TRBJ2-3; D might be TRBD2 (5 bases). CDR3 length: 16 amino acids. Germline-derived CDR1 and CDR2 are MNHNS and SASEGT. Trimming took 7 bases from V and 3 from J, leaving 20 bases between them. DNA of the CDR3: TGTGCCAGCAACCGAAGGGAATTCGGGGTAACAGATACGCAGTATTTT. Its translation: CASNRREFGVTDTQYF.

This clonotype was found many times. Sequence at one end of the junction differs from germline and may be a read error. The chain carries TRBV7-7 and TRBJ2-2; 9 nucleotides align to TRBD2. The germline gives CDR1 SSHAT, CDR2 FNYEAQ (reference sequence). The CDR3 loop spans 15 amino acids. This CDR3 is CASSQTSGYTGELFF. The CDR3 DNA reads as TGTGCTAGCAGTCAGACTAGCGGATACACCGGGGAGCTGTTTTTT.

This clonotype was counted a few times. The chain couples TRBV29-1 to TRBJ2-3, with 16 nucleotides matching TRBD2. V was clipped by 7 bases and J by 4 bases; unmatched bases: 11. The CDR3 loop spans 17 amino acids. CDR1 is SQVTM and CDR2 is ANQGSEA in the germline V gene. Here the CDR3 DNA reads TGCAGCGCCCGTGAGGGACTAGCGGGGGGGCCGGCAGATACGCAGTATTTT. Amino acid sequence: CSAREGLAGGPADTQYF.

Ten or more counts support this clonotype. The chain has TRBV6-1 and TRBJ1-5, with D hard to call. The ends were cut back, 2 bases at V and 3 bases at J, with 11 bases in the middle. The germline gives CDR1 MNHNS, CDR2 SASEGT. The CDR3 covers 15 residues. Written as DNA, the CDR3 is TGTGCCAGCAGTGAACAGGATACGATCAATCAGCCCCAGCATTTT. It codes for CASSEQDTINQPQHF.

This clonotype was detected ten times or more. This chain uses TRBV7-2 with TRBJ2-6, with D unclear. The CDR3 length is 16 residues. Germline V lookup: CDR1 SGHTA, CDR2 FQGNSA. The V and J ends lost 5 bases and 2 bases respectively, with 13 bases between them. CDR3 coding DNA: TGTGCCAGCAGCCGCCCCTCTGGGGCTGGGGCCAACGTCCTGACTTTC. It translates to CASSRPSGAGANVLTF.

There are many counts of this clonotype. The CDR3 loop reads CSVGGWNTEAFF. As DNA, the CDR3 is TGCAGCGTTGGTGGGTGGAACACTGAAGCTTTCTTT. The genes are TRBV29-1 and TRBJ1-1, with D hard to call. The V gene's germline CDR1 is SQVTM and CDR2 ANQGSEA. With 4 bases removed from V and 1 base from J, the gap between germline ends came to 7 bases. The CDR3 extends over 12 amino acids.

The CDR3 region has the DNA TGTGCCACCAGGGGACCCTCTGGGGCCAACGTCCTGACTTTC. This codes for CATRGPSGANVLTF. This chain links TRBV15 with TRBJ2-6; perhaps D is TRBD1 or TRBD2 (5 bases each). V was shortened by 6 bases and J by 0 bases, with 6 bases between the two germline ends. Germline-derived CDR1 and CDR2 are LNHNV and YYDKDF (reference sequence). This CDR3 region has 14 residues.

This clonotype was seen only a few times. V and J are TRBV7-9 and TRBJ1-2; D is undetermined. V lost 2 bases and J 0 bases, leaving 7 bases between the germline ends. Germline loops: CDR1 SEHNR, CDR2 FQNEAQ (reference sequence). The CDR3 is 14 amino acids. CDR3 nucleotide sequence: TGTGCCAGCAGCTTACATGGAGCTAACTATGGCTACACCTTC. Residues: CASSLHGANYGYTF.

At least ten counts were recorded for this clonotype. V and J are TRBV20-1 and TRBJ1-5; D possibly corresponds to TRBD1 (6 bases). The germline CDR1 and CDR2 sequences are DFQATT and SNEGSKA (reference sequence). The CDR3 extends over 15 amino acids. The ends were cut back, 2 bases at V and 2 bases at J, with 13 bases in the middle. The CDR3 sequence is CSARKWGLRNQPQHF. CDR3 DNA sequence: TGCAGTGCTAGAAAGTGGGGGCTTCGCAATCAGCCCCAGCATTTT.

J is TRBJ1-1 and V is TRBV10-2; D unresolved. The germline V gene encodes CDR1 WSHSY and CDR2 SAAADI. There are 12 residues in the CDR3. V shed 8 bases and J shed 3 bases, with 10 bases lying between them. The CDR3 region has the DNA TGCGCCAGCGGCGACCTTCACACTGAAGCTTTCTTT. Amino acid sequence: CASGDLHTEAFF.

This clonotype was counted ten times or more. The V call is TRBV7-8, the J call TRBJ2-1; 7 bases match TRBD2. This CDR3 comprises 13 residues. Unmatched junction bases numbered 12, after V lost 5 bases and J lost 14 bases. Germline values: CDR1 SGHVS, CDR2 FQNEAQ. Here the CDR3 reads CASSERDDRTKFF. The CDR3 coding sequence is TGTGCCAGCAGCGAGCGGGACGATCGGACGAAGTTCTTC.

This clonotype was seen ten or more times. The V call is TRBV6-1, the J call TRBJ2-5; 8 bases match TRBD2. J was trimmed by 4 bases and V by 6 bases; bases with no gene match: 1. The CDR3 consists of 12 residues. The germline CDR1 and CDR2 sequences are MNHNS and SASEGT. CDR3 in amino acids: CASRTSVETQYF. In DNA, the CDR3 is TGTGCCAGCAGGACTAGCGTAGAGACCCAGTACTTC.

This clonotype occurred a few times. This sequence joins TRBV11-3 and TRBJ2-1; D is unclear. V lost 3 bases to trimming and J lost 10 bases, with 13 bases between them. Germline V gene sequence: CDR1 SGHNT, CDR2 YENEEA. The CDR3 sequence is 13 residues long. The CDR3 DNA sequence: TGTGCCAGCAGCTTTGTGCTCCACGGGGAGCAGTTCTTC. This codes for CASSFVLHGEQFF.